This passage covers 8 T cell receptor beta chains from one sample sequenced in a study of shared clonotypes between healthy human individuals. The protocol was immunoSEQ multiplex PCR, while the TCRdb copy is restricted to in-frame clones and leaves out a portion. The repertoire has around 650,000 clones, approximately 96% of them found once; the top ten carry about 0.12%. CD45RO negativity and positive selection for CCR7 defined naive CD8 cells, a population that excluded terminally differentiated effector memory CD45RA+ cells. The specimen sequenced was naive CD8+ T cells sorted from blood. These receptors all come from a woman in her thirties in good health.

The V and J genes are TRBV27 and TRBJ2-7, with TRBD1 matching 8 bases. Germline V CDR1 and CDR2: MNHEY, SMNVEV (reference sequence). The CDR3 loop spans 16 amino acids. J gave up 1 base and V 6 bases, and 11 bases lay outside the gene matches. The CDR3 nucleotides are TGTGCCAGCAGGGAGAATTCAGGGGGCGAGTCCTACGAGCAGTACTTC. The encoded protein is CASRENSGGESYEQYF.

The genes are TRBV4-1 and TRBJ2-1; D may be TRBD1 or TRBD2 (5 bases each). Germline V gene data show CDR1 as MGHRA and CDR2 as YSYEKL. V shed 1 base and J shed 7 bases, with 20 bases lying between them. The length of the CDR3 is 17 residues. The CDR3 nucleotides are TGCGCCAGCAGCCAAGTGGGACGGTTAATCGGAAGGAATGAGCAGTTCTTC. It encodes CASSQVGRLIGRNEQFF.

The chain couples TRBV5-6 to TRBJ2-1; tentative D call: TRBD2 (6 bases). Germline values: CDR1 SGHDT, CDR2 YYEEEE. The V end lost 1 base, the J end lost 1 base, and 15 bases lay between the germline ends. This CDR3 contains 17 residues. The CDR3 loop is CASSLYSGGRSYNEQFF. In DNA form, the CDR3 reads TGTGCCAGCAGCTTGTATTCGGGTGGGAGGTCCTACAATGAGCAGTTCTTC.

The chain has TRBV19 and TRBJ2-7, with TRBD2 matching 8 bases. Germline V lookup: CDR1 LNHDA, CDR2 SQIVND (reference sequence). V dropped 6 bases and J dropped 2; count of bases not matched to a gene: 6. This CDR3 contains 14 residues. The CDR3 bases are TGTGCCAGTAGCCCGAGCGGGGGCCCCTACGAGCAGTACTTC. It yields the protein CASSPSGGPYEQYF. The full variable domain, completed using reference TRBV19 and TRBJ2-7, is DGGITQSPKYLFRKEGQNVTLSCEQNLNHDAMYWYRQDPGQGLRLIYYSQIVNDFQKGDIAEGYSVSREKKESFPLTVTSAQKNPTAFYLCASSPSGGPYEQYFGPGTRLTVT.

A single count supports this clone. The V call is TRBV7-9, the J call TRBJ2-5; possible D gene TRBD1, 5 bases. The end of the DNA is better explained by TRBJ2-7, so the J call may be wrong. The CDR3 covers 12 residues. Germline values: CDR1 SEHNR, CDR2 FQNEAQ (reference sequence). CDR3 region: CASSLRVYEQYF. CDR3 nucleotide sequence: TGTGCCAGCAGTCTCAGGGTCTACGAGCAGTACTTC.

The CDR3 loop reads CASSISGTGRGEQYF. Written as DNA, the CDR3 is TGTGCCAGCAGCATCTCCGGGACAGGGCGCGGCGAGCAGTACTTC. The chain is built from TRBV5-5 and TRBJ2-7, with 9 bases identical to TRBD1. V gave up 4 bases and J gave up 6 bases; unmatched junction bases: 11. From germline, CDR1 is SGHKS and CDR2 YYEKEE (reference sequence). The CDR3 contains 15 residues.

V and J are TRBV7-9 and TRBJ2-7; perhaps TRBD2 as D (6 bases). Trimming took off 4 bases at V and 2 bases at J, with 9 bases between the two ends. CDR3 length: 13 residues. Germline V lookup: CDR1 SEHNR, CDR2 FQNEAQ (reference sequence). CDR3 residues: CASSWDSTYEQYF. CDR3 nucleotide sequence: TGTGCCAGCAGCTGGGACTCGACCTACGAGCAGTACTTC.

The chain combines TRBV7-6 with TRBJ2-6; D not resolved. CDR3 length: 17 residues. V lost 0 bases and J lost 0, with 9 bases in between. Germline values: CDR1 SGHVS, CDR2 FNYEAQ. CDR3 nucleotide sequence: TGTGCCAGCAGCTTAGCCTCAGCCAGCTCTGGGGCCAACGTCCTGACTTTC. This sequence encodes CASSLASASSGANVLTF.